This T cell receptor beta chain was identified during a study of shared clonotypes between healthy human individuals. General observations from the study: An effect of sequencing depth on clonotype sharing among donors was expected. Clonotypes shared by all four sorted-subset donors had higher generation probabilities than non-shared clonotypes. Relative to memory subsets, naive subsets generally showed larger estimated richness.

V gave up 2 bases and J gave up 5 bases; unmatched junction bases: 10. The CDR3 consists of 17 residues. The germline gives CDR1 LGHNA, CDR2 YSLEER. Naive CD8 populations comprised CD45RO-negative cells positively selected for CCR7, excluding terminally differentiated effector memory CD45RA+ cells. For this clone: Antigen specificity is unknown.

Clones were read by immunoSEQ multiplex PCR, and TCRdb kept only the in-frame ones, dropping some. The table lists roughly 2 million clones, just under 95% of them singletons. The genes are TRBV4-3 and TRBJ2-1; TRBD2 agrees at 9 bases. The receptor was isolated from a man aged 18-30 years in good health. The sample taken for sequencing was naive CD8+ T cells sorted from blood. The CDR3 is CASSQHWRREGNNEQFF. The CDR3 DNA is TGCGCCAGCAGCCAACATTGGAGGCGGGAGGGTAACAATGAGCAGTTCTTC.